The 25 T cell receptor beta chains reported below all come from one sample, sequenced in a study of T cell responses to AZD1222 COVID-19 vaccine. Clones were sequenced by immunoSEQ multiplex PCR, and TCRdb holds only the in-frame ones, with some missing. The sample includes approximately 120,000 clones, around 90% seen only once; the top ten take approximately 7.6%. The sequences come from peripheral blood, collected on day 0 of AZD1222 vaccination. The receptors come from an adult in good health.

V usage is TRBV29-1 and J usage is TRBJ1-5; D might be TRBD1 (6 bases). The CDR3 loop spans 13 amino acids. Germline CDR1 reads SQVTM; CDR2 reads ANQGSEA. The germline V and J ends were trimmed by 6 bases and 7 bases, with 16 bases remaining between them. DNA of the CDR3: TGCAGCGTAGCGGCCAACCAGGGGCAGCCCCAGCATTTT. The encoded protein is CSVAANQGQPQHF.

The genes are TRBV5-1 and TRBJ1-1; D gene ambiguous. CDR1 SGHRS and CDR2 YFSETQ come from the germline V gene. Trimming removed 2 bases from V and 0 bases from J, with 8 bases in between. CDR3 length equals 14 residues. The CDR3 sequence is CASSFLGMNTEAFF. The DNA for the CDR3 is TGCGCCAGCAGCTTCCTCGGAATGAACACTGAAGCTTTCTTT.

The V gene is TRBV29-1, the J gene TRBJ1-3; D unclear. This CDR3 is 12 amino acids long. Trimming took off 6 bases at V and 5 bases at J, with 11 bases between the two ends. Germline V lookup: CDR1 SQVTM, CDR2 ANQGSEA. This CDR3 is CSVTGWRNTIYF. The CDR3 coding sequence is TGCAGCGTCACCGGCTGGAGAAACACCATATATTTT. Full variable domain (rest looked up from reference TRBV29-1 and TRBJ1-3): SAVISQKPSRDICQRGTSLTIQCQVDSQVTMMFWYRQQPGQSLTLIATANQGSEATYESGFVIDKFPISRPNLTFSTLTVSNMSPEDSSIYLCSVTGWRNTIYFGEGSWLTVV.

In its sample, this clone was seen once. J is TRBJ2-1 and V is TRBV7-9; tentative D call: TRBD1 (6 bases). The V gene lost 5 bases and the J gene lost 0 bases, with 17 bases spanning the gap. Germline-derived CDR1 and CDR2 are SEHNR and FQNEAQ (reference sequence). This CDR3 contains 17 residues. CDR3 nucleotides: TGTGCCAGCAGCCCACGGGACATTCGAAGCTCCTACAATGAGCAGTTCTTC. Translated: CASSPRDIRSSYNEQFF. The variable domain in full, completed from reference TRBV7-9 and TRBJ2-1, reads DTGVSQNPRHKITKRGQNVTFRCDPISEHNRLYWYRQTLGQGPEFLTYFQNEAQLEKSRLLSDRFSAERPKGSFSTLEIQRTEQGDSAMYLCASSPRDIRSSYNEQFFGPGTRLTVL.

The chain uses TRBV6-5 and TRBJ1-3; a possible D gene is TRBD1 (6 bases). CDR1 MNHEY and CDR2 SVGAGI come from the germline V gene. The V gene lost 6 bases and the J gene lost 4 bases, with 13 bases spanning the gap. The CDR3 spans 14 residues. CDR3 sequence reads: CASRPGTLGNTIYF. In DNA form, the CDR3 reads TGTGCCAGCAGACCCGGGACACTAGGAAACACCATATATTTT.

The chain employs TRBV1 and TRBJ1-2; TRBD1 was called by the table and not checked on the DNA. TRBV1 is listed as a pseudogene. The CDR3 consists of 16 residues. The CDR3 loop is CTSSQKGATESYGYTF. CDR3 DNA: TGCACCAGCAGCCAAAAAGGGGCGACAGAGTCCTATGGCTACACCTTC.

The genes are TRBV19 and TRBJ1-4; 7 nucleotides agree with TRBD1. The length of the CDR3 is 14 residues. V trimming: 4 bases; J trimming: 8 bases; junction bases outside the gene matches: 7. Germline V gives CDR1 LNHDA, CDR2 SQIVND (reference sequence). In DNA form, the CDR3 reads TGTGCCAGTAGTACGGGACAGACTGGCGAAAAACTGTTTTTT. Protein product: CASSTGQTGEKLFF.

The chain carries TRBV7-9 and TRBJ1-1, with D maybe TRBD1 (6 bases). V shed 5 bases and J shed 4 bases, with 14 bases lying between them. CDR3 length equals 14 residues. Germline CDR1 is SEHNR and CDR2 is FQNEAQ (reference sequence). DNA of the CDR3: TGTGCCAGCAGCGCGACCAGGGGTGCCACTGAAGCTTTCTTT. It encodes CASSATRGATEAFF.

The chain uses TRBV5-8 and TRBJ2-7; 10 nucleotides match TRBD1. The CDR3 has 15 residues. The V gene's germline CDR1 is SGHTS and CDR2 YDEGEE. After removal of 4 bases from V and 5 bases from J, the junction contained 9 bases not matched to a gene. The CDR3 is CASSLTGTGVNEQYF. In nucleotides, the CDR3 is TGTGCCAGCAGCCTGACCGGGACAGGGGTGAACGAGCAGTACTTC.

The chain couples TRBV7-3 to TRBJ2-1; the D call may be TRBD1 or TRBD2 (6 bases each). The length of the CDR3 is 15 residues. V lost 5 bases to trimming and J lost 0 bases, with 11 bases between them. CDR1 is SGHTA and CDR2 is FQGTGA in the germline V gene. CDR3 protein: CASSTGAVSYNEQFF. For the CDR3, the DNA is TGTGCCAGCAGCACGGGGGCGGTCTCCTACAATGAGCAGTTCTTC. Filled out from reference TRBV7-3 and TRBJ2-1, the complete variable domain reads GAGVSQTPSNKVTEKGKYVELRCDPISGHTALYWYRQSLGQGPEFLIYFQGTGAADDSGLPNDRFFAVRPEGSVSTLKIQRTERGDSAVYLCASSTGAVSYNEQFFGPGTRLTVL.

Written as DNA, the CDR3 is TGTGCCAGCAGCCAGGCCCTGGTCTACAATGAGCAGTTCTTC. It codes for CASSQALVYNEQFF. This chain uses TRBV3-1 (or the pseudogene TRBV3-2) with TRBJ2-1; D remains ambiguous. This CDR3 contains 14 residues. The ends were cut back, 3 bases at V and 3 bases at J, with 9 bases in the middle. CDR1 LGHDT and CDR2 YNNKEL come from the germline V gene (reference sequence).

The chain uses TRBV5-1 and TRBJ2-7; TRBD1 matches at 9 bases. The CDR3 runs 14 residues. The V and J ends lost 2 bases and 2 bases, in that order; junction bases with no gene match: 2. Germline V CDR1 and CDR2: SGHRS, YFSETQ. The CDR3 reads CASSFRQGAYEQYF. CDR3 sequence (DNA): TGCGCCAGCAGCTTTCGACAGGGGGCCTACGAGCAGTACTTC.

This clone was observed a single time. The J gene is TRBJ1-2, the V gene TRBV14, with TRBD1 as a possible D gene (5 bases). Trimming shortened V by 1 base and J by 2 bases, and 8 bases separated the two germline ends. CDR3 length: 14 residues. Per the germline V gene, CDR1 is SGHDN and CDR2 is FVKESK. CDR3 in amino acids: CASSQVDSNYGYTF. The CDR3 DNA reads TGTGCCAGCAGCCAAGTAGACAGCAACTATGGCTACACCTTC.

The chain combines TRBV6-5 with TRBJ1-1, with D hard to call. Germline CDR1 and CDR2: MNHEY and SVGAGI. V was trimmed by 2 bases and J by 4 bases, leaving 8 bases between them. The CDR3 has 13 amino acids. The CDR3 sequence: CASSYGPATEAFF. The CDR3 DNA reads TGTGCCAGCAGTTACGGACCGGCCACTGAAGCTTTCTTT.

With respect to this clone: Other DNA sequences in this specimen translate into the identical CDR3. V usage is TRBV30 and J usage is TRBJ1-5; a possible D gene is TRBD1 (5 bases). The CDR3 runs to 13 residues. Trimming took off 3 bases at V and 7 bases at J, with 13 bases between the two ends. CDR1 is GTSNPN and CDR2 is SVGIG in the germline V gene (reference sequence). CDR3 in amino acids: CAWRDPGRQPQHF. The CDR3 coding sequence is TGTGCCTGGAGAGATCCAGGGAGGCAGCCCCAGCATTTT.

The chain carries TRBV2 and TRBJ1-2; D is undetermined. Looked up from germline, CDR1 is SNHLY and CDR2 is FYNNEI. This CDR3 is built from 12 residues. Trimming took 7 bases from V and 8 from J, leaving 14 bases between them. The CDR3 region has the DNA TGTGCCAGCACGAACTTGGGGAACGGCTACACCTTC. It translates to CASTNLGNGYTF.

The chain couples TRBV18 to TRBJ2-7; TRBD1 matches 10 bases. J gave up 2 bases and V 6 bases, and 7 bases lay outside the gene matches. The CDR3 length is 15 residues. In germline, CDR1 is KGHSH, CDR2 LQKENI. CDR3 coding DNA: TGTGCCAGCTCTCCCCGTGGACAGGGGGCCTACGAGCAGTACTTC. It specifies CASSPRGQGAYEQYF.

The chain couples TRBV7-2 to TRBJ2-7; TRBD2 aligns across 8 bases. CDR1 is SGHTA and CDR2 is FQGNSA in the germline V gene. V lost 2 bases and J lost 2; bases outside the gene matches: 5. The CDR3 spans 15 residues. CDR3 DNA: TGTGCCAGCAGCTTAATGACGGGACTAGCCTACGAGCAGTACTTC. This translates into CASSLMTGLAYEQYF.

The chain is built from TRBV10-1 and TRBJ2-5, with a weak D call TRBD1 (7 bases). CDR3 length: 16 residues. Trimming cost V 0 bases and J 4 bases, with 15 bases left between them. Germline V gene sequence: CDR1 WNHNN, CDR2 SYGVQD (reference sequence). The CDR3 DNA reads TGCGCCAGCAGTGAGTCTGGGGGGACAGCCCGAGAGACCCAGTACTTC. It encodes CASSESGGTARETQYF.

The rearrangement uses TRBV7-9 and TRBJ1-5; 11 bases align to TRBD1. Trimming removed 4 bases from V and 8 bases from J; junction bases left unmatched: 7. Germline CDR1 reads SEHNR; CDR2 reads FQNEAQ (reference sequence). CDR3 length: 15 residues. CDR3 loop: CASSSGTGGWKPQHF. The CDR3 nucleotides are TGTGCCAGCAGCTCCGGGACAGGGGGTTGGAAGCCCCAGCATTTT.

The chain joins TRBV2 to TRBJ1-1, with TRBD1 identical over 9 bases. The CDR3 loop spans 13 amino acids. The germline V gene encodes CDR1 SNHLY and CDR2 FYNNEI. J was trimmed by 8 bases and V by 8 bases; bases with no gene match: 9. CDR3 bases: TGTGCCAGCGCGACCGGGACAGGGACAGAAGCTTTCTTT. Protein sequence: CASATGTGTEAFF.

The V and J genes are TRBV10-1 and TRBJ2-5; 15 bases fit TRBD2. This CDR3 is 16 amino acids long. J gave up 5 bases and V 6 bases, and 7 bases lay outside the gene matches. Per germline, CDR1 WNHNN and CDR2 SYGVQD (reference sequence). This CDR3 reads CASSPGLAGGRETQYF. DNA for the CDR3: TGCGCCAGCAGCCCCGGACTAGCGGGGGGGCGTGAGACCCAGTACTTC.

The chain recombines TRBV4-2 with TRBJ2-3, with D unclear. Germline V gives CDR1 LGHNA, CDR2 YNFKEQ. This CDR3 comprises 16 residues. V was trimmed by 5 bases and J by 0 bases, leaving 15 bases between them. CDR3 protein: CASSVLGIPSTDTQYF. In DNA, the CDR3 is TGTGCCAGCAGCGTTCTAGGGATCCCAAGCACAGATACGCAGTATTTT.

The rearrangement links TRBV19 to TRBJ1-5; 7 nucleotides line up with TRBD1. V lost 7 bases, J lost 2 bases, and 8 bases stayed unmatched. Germline CDR1 LNHDA, CDR2 SQIVND (reference sequence). The CDR3 covers 15 residues. CDR3 sequence reads: CASNPDRVGNQPQHF. CDR3 nucleotide sequence: TGTGCCAGTAATCCCGACAGGGTCGGCAATCAGCCCCAGCATTTT. Full variable domain (outside the CDR3, taken from reference TRBV19 and TRBJ1-5): DGGITQSPKYLFRKEGQNVTLSCEQNLNHDAMYWYRQDPGQGLRLIYYSQIVNDFQKGDIAEGYSVSREKKESFPLTVTSAQKNPTAFYLCASNPDRVGNQPQHFGDGTRLSIL.

The V call is TRBV7-2, the J call TRBJ1-3; D gene ambiguous. From germline, CDR1 is SGHTA and CDR2 FQGNSA. The CDR3 contains 13 residues. V lost 5 bases to trimming and J lost 6 bases, with 11 bases between them. The CDR3 is CASSVPRINTIYF. CDR3 in DNA: TGTGCCAGCAGCGTCCCACGGATAAACACCATATATTTT.